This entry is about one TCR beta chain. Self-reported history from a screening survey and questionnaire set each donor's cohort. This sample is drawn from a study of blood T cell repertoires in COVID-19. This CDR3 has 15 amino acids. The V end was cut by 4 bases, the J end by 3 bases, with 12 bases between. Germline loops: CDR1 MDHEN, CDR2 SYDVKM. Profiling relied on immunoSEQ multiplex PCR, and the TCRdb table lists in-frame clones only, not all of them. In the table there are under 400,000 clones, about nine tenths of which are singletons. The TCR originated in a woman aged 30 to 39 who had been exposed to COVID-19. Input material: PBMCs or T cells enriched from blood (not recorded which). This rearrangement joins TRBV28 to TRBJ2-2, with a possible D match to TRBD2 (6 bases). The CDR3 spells CASSSGGVYTGELFF. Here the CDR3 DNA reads TGTGCCAGCAGTTCTGGCGGGGTTTACACCGGGGAGCTGTTTTTT.